This T cell receptor beta chain was sequenced during a study of response to subunit inactivated influenza vaccine. TCRdb called the RT-PCR reads again in MiXCR, with one record for every CDR3 protein. Among 700,000 to 800,000 distinct CDR3 sequences, around 20% were seen once, and the ten largest hold roughly a tenth. Details on this clonotype: Its target is unknown.

Trimming took 1 base from V and 3 from J, leaving 9 bases between them. CDR3 length equals 14 residues. Looked up from germline, CDR1 is KGHDR and CDR2 is SFDVKD. General study results and limits: Authors suggested each seasonal flu vaccination may recruit only limited numbers of new T cells.

The clonotype comes from a man aged 45 to 65 who received an inactivated influenza vaccine. The sample in question was PBMCs from blood, obtained 5 to 6 days after vaccination. The J gene is TRBJ2-7, the V gene TRBV24-1; D not resolved. CDR3 bases: TGTGCCACCAGTGATTTAGCTAAGGTCTACGAGCAGTACTTC. Translated, it gives CATSDLAKVYEQYF.